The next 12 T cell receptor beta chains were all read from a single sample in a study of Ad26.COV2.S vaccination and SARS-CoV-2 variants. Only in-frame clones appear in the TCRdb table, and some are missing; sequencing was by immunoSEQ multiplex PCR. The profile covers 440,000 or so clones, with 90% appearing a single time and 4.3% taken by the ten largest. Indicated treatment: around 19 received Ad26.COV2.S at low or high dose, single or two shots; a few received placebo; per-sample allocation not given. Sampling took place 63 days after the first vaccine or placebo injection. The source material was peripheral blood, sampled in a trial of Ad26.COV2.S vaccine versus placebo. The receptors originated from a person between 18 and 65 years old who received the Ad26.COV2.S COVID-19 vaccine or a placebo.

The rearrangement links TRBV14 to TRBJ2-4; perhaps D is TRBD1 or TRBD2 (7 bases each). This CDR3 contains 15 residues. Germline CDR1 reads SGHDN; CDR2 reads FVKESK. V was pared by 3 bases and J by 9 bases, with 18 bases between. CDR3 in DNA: TGTGCCAGCAGCCACCAGACAGGGAGGGTTGGCATTCAGTACTTC. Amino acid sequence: CASSHQTGRVGIQYF. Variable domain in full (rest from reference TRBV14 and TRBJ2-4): EAGVTQFPSHSVIEKGQTVTLRCDPISGHDNLYWYRRVMGKEIKFLLHFVKESKQDESGMPNNRFLAERTGGTYSTLKVQPAELEDSGVYFCASSHQTGRVGIQYFGAGTRLSVL.

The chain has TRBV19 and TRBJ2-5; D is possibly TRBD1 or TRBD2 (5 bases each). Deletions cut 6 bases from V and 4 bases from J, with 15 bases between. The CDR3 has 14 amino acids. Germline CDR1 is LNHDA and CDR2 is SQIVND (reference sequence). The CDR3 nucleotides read TGTGCCAGTAGCGGGAAGGGGATAGGAGAGACCCAGTACTTC. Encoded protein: CASSGKGIGETQYF. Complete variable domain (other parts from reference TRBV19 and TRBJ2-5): DGGITQSPKYLFRKEGQNVTLSCEQNLNHDAMYWYRQDPGQGLRLIYYSQIVNDFQKGDIAEGYSVSREKKESFPLTVTSAQKNPTAFYLCASSGKGIGETQYFGPGTRLLVL.

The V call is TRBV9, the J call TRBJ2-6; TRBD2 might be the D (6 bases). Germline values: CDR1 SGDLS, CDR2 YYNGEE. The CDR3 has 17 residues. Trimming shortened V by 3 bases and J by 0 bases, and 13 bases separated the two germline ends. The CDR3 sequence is CASSETSRSSGANVLTF. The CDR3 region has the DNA TGTGCCAGCAGCGAAACTAGCCGAAGCTCTGGGGCCAACGTCCTGACTTTC.

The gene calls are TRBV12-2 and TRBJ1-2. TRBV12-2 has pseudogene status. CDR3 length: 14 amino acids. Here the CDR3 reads CASRLDEDYYGYTF. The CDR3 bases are TGTGCAAGTCGCTTAGATGAGGATTACTATGGCTACACCTTC.

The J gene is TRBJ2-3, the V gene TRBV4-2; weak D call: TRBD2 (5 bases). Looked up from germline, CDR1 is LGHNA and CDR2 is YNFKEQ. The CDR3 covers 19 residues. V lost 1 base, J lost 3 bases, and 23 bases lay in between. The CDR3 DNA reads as TGTGCCAGCAGCCAAGGCCTAGGGCCCTGGGGAGTAGGAACAGATACGCAGTATTTT. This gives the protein CASSQGLGPWGVGTDTQYF.

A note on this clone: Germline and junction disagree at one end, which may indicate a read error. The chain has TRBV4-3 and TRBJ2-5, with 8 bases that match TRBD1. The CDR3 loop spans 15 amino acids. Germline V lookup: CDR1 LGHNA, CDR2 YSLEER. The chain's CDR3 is CTSSRAAGQVETQYF. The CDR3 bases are TGCACCAGCAGCCGCGCGGCGGGACAGGTCGAGACCCAGTACTTC.

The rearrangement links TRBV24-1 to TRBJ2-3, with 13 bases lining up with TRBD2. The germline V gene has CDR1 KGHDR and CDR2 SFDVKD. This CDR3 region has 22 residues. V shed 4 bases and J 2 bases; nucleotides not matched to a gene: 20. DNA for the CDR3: TGTGCCACCAGTGACCCTATCGCTACTAGCGGGAGGGCCAAAGGTTTCACAGATACGCAGTATTTT. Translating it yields CATSDPIATSGRAKGFTDTQYF.

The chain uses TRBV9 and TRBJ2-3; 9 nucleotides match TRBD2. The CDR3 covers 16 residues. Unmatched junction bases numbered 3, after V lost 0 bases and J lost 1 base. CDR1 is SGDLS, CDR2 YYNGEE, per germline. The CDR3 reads CASSVVAGGGTDTQYF. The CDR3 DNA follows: TGTGCCAGCAGCGTAGTCGCGGGAGGGGGCACAGATACGCAGTATTTT.

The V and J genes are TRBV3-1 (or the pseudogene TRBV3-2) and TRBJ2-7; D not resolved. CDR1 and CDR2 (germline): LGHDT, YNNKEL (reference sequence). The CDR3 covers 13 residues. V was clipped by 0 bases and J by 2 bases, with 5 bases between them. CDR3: CASSQDNPYEQYF. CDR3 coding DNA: TGTGCCAGCAGCCAAGACAACCCCTACGAGCAGTACTTC.

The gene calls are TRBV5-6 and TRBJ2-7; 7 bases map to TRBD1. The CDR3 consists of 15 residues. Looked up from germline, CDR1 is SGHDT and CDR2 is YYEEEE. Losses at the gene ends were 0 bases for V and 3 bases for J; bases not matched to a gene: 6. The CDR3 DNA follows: TGTGCCAGCAGCTTGGCAGGGGGAATAATCTACGAGCAGTACTTC. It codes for CASSLAGGIIYEQYF.

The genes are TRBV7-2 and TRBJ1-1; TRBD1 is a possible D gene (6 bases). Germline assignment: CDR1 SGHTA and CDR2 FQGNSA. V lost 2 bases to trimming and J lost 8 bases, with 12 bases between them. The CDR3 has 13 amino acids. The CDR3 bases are TGTGCCAGCAGCTTATACAGGGAATCCGAAGCTTTCTTT. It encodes CASSLYRESEAFF.

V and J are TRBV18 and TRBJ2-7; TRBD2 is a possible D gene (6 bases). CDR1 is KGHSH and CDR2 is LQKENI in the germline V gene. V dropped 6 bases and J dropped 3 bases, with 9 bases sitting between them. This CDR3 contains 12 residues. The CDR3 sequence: CASSRLDYEQYF. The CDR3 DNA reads TGTGCCAGCTCGCGACTAGACTACGAGCAGTACTTC. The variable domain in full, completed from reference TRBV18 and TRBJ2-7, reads NAGVMQNPRHLVRRRGQEARLRCSPMKGHSHVYWYRQLPEEGLKFMVYLQKENIIDESGMPKERFSAEFPKEGPSILRIQQVVRGDSAAYFCASSRLDYEQYFGPGTRLTVT.